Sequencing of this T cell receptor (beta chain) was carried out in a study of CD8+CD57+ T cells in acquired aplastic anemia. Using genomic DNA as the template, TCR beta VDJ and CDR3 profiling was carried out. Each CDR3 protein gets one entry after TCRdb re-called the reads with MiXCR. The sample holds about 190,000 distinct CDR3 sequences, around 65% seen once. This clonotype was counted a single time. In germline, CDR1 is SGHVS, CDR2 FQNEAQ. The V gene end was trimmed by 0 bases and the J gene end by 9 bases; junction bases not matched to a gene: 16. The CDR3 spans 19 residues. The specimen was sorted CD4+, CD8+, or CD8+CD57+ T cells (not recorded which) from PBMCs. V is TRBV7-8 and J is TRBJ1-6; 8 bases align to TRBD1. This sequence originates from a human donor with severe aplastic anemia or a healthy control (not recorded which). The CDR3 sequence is CASSLARWRRDRGVSPLHF. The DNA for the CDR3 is TGTGCCAGCAGCTTAGCGCGTTGGAGGAGAGACAGGGGAGTTTCACCCCTCCACTTT.